Shown below are 6 T cell receptor beta chains from a single sample sequenced in a study of cytomegalovirus exposure and HLA in healthy donors (TCRdb year 2017). The library was produced with the immunoSEQ multiplex PCR assay. For the multiplex PCR, a mixture combining 60 forward primers for TCR Vbeta segments and 13 reverse primers for TCR Jbeta segments was used. This immuneACCESS table, as held by TCRdb, lists in-frame sequences with V and J called but not all clones. Of the missing ones, under half trace to an unresolved V gene in checked studies; the others have no known cause. The sample data list about 64,000 clones, and about 85% of these were observed just once. About 10% of the sample is held by the ten biggest clonotypes. Material: PBMCs. Receptors originate from a female donor in good health and CMV-seronegative.

The V and J genes are TRBV10-3 and TRBJ2-5, with 13 bases that match TRBD2. The trim removed 0 bases at V and 2 bases at J, leaving 9 bases unmatched. Germline values: CDR1 ENHRY, CDR2 SYGVKD. CDR3 length equals 19 residues. CDR3: CAISESGHSGLAGQETQYF. In DNA form, the CDR3 reads TGTGCCATCAGTGAGTCGGGACATTCGGGACTAGCGGGGCAAGAGACCCAGTACTTC.

The chain links TRBV9 to TRBJ2-1; 9 bases fit TRBD2. The ends lost 4 bases at V and 10 bases at J; junction bases unmatched: 15. The germline V gene has CDR1 SGDLS and CDR2 YYNGEE. The CDR3 is 16 amino acids. The CDR3 region has the DNA TGTGCCAGCAGCCCTCAGCGGGGGGCTGCTATAAGCGAGCAGTTCTTC. Its translation: CASSPQRGAAISEQFF.

The chain links TRBV7-2 to TRBJ1-3; D unclear. Trimming left V 6 bases short and J 0 bases short, with 9 bases between. The CDR3 totals 14 residues. Germline V gene sequence: CDR1 SGHTA, CDR2 FQGNSA. CDR3 sequence (DNA): TGTGCCAGCAGTCGGGTGAGCTCTGGAAACACCATATATTTT. Protein: CASSRVSSGNTIYF.

About this clone itself: A read error may produce the germline difference seen at one junction end. V gene TRBV27 combines with J gene TRBJ2-6, with D possibly matching TRBD1 (5 bases). CDR1 MNHEY and CDR2 SMNVEV come from the germline V gene (reference sequence). CDR3 length: 15 amino acids. The CDR3 nucleotides are TGTGCCAGCACCTCCCCAGGCTCTGGGGCCAACGGCCTGACTTTC. Amino acids: CASTSPGSGANGLTF.

The chain recombines TRBV6-5 with TRBJ1-6, with D perhaps matching TRBD1 (5 bases). The germline gives CDR1 MNHEY, CDR2 SVGAGI. V shed 5 bases and J shed 4 bases, with 9 bases lying between them. The CDR3 is 14 amino acids. The CDR3: CASSRQSYNSPLHF. The CDR3 DNA sequence: TGTGCCAGCAGTCGACAGAGTTATAATTCACCCCTCCACTTT.

This clone was found once. The J gene is TRBJ1-5, the V gene TRBV30, with a possible D match to TRBD1 (5 bases). Germline V CDR1 and CDR2: GTSNPN, SVGIG (reference sequence). Trimming took 1 base from V and 5 from J, leaving 9 bases between them. This CDR3 contains 13 residues. This chain's CDR3 is CAWSEGRDQPQHF. The CDR3 region has the DNA TGTGCCTGGAGTGAAGGCAGGGATCAGCCCCAGCATTTT. The full variable domain, completed using reference TRBV30 and TRBJ1-5, is SQTIHQWPATLVQPVGSPLSLECTVEGTSNPNLYWYRQAAGRGLQLLFYSVGIGQISSEVPQNLSASRPQDRQFILSSKKLLLSDSGFYLCAWSEGRDQPQHFGDGTRLSIL.